These 2 T cell receptor beta chains originate from one sample sequenced in a study of CD8+CD57+ T cells in acquired aplastic anemia. CDR3 and TCR beta VDJ profiling relied on a genomic DNA template. From the reads, TCRdb called clonotypes with MiXCR, one entry per CDR3 protein. The sample contains 300,000 or so distinct CDR3 sequences, 45% to 70% of which appear only once. The sample comprised sorted CD4+, CD8+, or CD8+CD57+ T cells (not recorded which) from PBMCs. These receptors were collected from a human donor with severe aplastic anemia or a healthy control (not recorded which).

The V call is TRBV29-1, the J call TRBJ1-2; 7 bases match TRBD1. CDR1 is SQVTM and CDR2 is ANQGSEA in the germline V gene. V gave up 4 bases and J gave up 3 bases; unmatched junction bases: 5. The CDR3 covers 13 residues. The CDR3 nucleotides read TGCAGCGTTGGAACAGGGGATCACTATGGCTACACCTTC. Its protein is CSVGTGDHYGYTF.

Points on this clonotype: The junction departs from the called germline gene at one end, perhaps through a read error. The chain employs TRBV25-1 and TRBJ2-2; perhaps TRBD2 as D (6 bases). The length of the CDR3 is 17 residues. The germline V gene has CDR1 MGHDK and CDR2 SYGVNS. The CDR3 sequence is CASSELVAGRQTGELSF. CDR3 bases: TGTGCCAGCAGTGAATTGGTTGCGGGGAGGCAGACCGGGGAGCTGTCTTTT.